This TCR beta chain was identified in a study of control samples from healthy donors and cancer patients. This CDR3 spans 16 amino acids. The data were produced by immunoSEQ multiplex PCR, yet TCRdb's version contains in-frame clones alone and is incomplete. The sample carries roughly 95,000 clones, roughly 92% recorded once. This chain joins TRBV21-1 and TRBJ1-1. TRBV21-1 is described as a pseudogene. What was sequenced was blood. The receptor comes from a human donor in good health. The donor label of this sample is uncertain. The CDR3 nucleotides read TGTGCCAGCAGATCCCCCCCAGGGACTTTAAATCATCGAGCTTTCTTT. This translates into CASRSPPGTLNHRAFF.